This is a list of T cell receptor beta chains from one sample in a study of shared clonotypes between healthy human individuals. Only in-frame clones appear in the TCRdb table, and some are missing; sequencing was by immunoSEQ multiplex PCR. The data show about 2 million clones, less than 95% seen once. Sequencing was performed on naive CD8+ T cells sorted from blood. The source is a young man in good health. The CDR3 runs from the conserved cysteine through the conserved F or W. The D gene is left open where the match is weak. The size of a clone is reported for some rows only, either as once, few or many, or as a class for expanded clones.

abundance: .
j_gene: TRBJ1-1
d_gene: .
v_gene: TRBV2
CDR3nt: TGTGCCAGCAGTGAAGAACAGTCCGGCGGACCTGAAGCTTTCTTT
CDR3aa: CASSEEQSGGPEAFF

abundance: .
j_gene: TRBJ2-1
d_gene: TRBD1
v_gene: TRBV9
CDR3nt: TGTGCCAGCAGCGGCTTAACAGGGGTCTACAATGAGCAGTTCTTC
CDR3aa: CASSGLTGVYNEQFF

abundance: .
j_gene: TRBJ2-3
d_gene: .
v_gene: TRBV21-1
CDR3nt: TGTGCCAGCAGCAAAGCTTGGGGGTACACAGATACGCAGTATTTT
CDR3aa: CASSKAWGYTDTQYF

abundance: .
j_gene: TRBJ2-7
d_gene: TRBD1
v_gene: TRBV7-9
CDR3nt: TGTGCCAGCAGCCCCGGGGACAGGGGGGAGCAGTACTTC
CDR3aa: CASSPGDRGEQYF

abundance: once
j_gene: TRBJ2-1
d_gene: .
v_gene: TRBV18
CDR3nt: TGTGCCAGCTCACCACTTCCCGAGTACAATGAGCAGTTCTTC
CDR3aa: CASSPLPEYNEQFF

abundance: .
j_gene: TRBJ2-7
d_gene: TRBD2
v_gene: TRBV19
CDR3nt: TGTGCCAGTAGTGCTAGCGGGCCTTCCTACGAGCAGTACTTC
CDR3aa: CASSASGPSYEQYF

abundance: once
j_gene: TRBJ2-7
d_gene: .
v_gene: TRBV5-1
CDR3nt: TGCGCCAGCAGCTTGGGGCTAGGTGGCGAGCAGTACTTC
CDR3aa: CASSLGLGGEQYF

abundance: .
j_gene: TRBJ2-2
d_gene: .
v_gene: TRBV27
CDR3nt: TGTGCCAGCAGTTCCGCTCAGGGGTTAACCGGGGAGCTGTTTTTT
CDR3aa: CASSSAQGLTGELFF

abundance: once
j_gene: TRBJ2-3
d_gene: .
v_gene: TRBV5-4
CDR3nt: TGTGCCAGCAGCTCCAGGGGCACAGATACGCAGTATTTT
CDR3aa: CASSSRGTDTQYF

abundance: .
j_gene: TRBJ1-4
d_gene: TRBD1
v_gene: TRBV9
CDR3nt: TGTGCCAGCAGCGTAGGGGGACAGGAAAATGAAAAACTGTTTTTT
CDR3aa: CASSVGGQENEKLFF

abundance: .
j_gene: TRBJ2-3
d_gene: TRBD2
v_gene: TRBV4-1
CDR3nt: TGCGCCAGCTCCTACATAGCGGGAGTCCCCACAGATACGCAGTATTTT
CDR3aa: CASSYIAGVPTDTQYF

abundance: .
j_gene: TRBJ2-7
d_gene: TRBD1
v_gene: TRBV5-6
CDR3nt: TGTGCCAGCAGTACCGGGACAGGATTCAACGAGCAGTACTTC
CDR3aa: CASSTGTGFNEQYF

abundance: .
j_gene: TRBJ2-7
d_gene: TRBD2
v_gene: TRBV27
CDR3nt: TGTGCCAGCAGTCAGCTAGCGGGGGGTGACGAGCAGTACTTC
CDR3aa: CASSQLAGGDEQYF

abundance: .
j_gene: TRBJ1-3
d_gene: .
v_gene: TRBV7-2
CDR3nt: TGTGCCAGCAGCTTAGTGGGGAGAGAGATCACCATATATTTT
CDR3aa: CASSLVGREITIYF

abundance: .
j_gene: TRBJ1-5
d_gene: TRBD1
v_gene: TRBV5-4
CDR3nt: TGTGCCAGCAGCAGGGACAGGGATCAGCCCCAGCATTTT
CDR3aa: CASSRDRDQPQHF

abundance: .
j_gene: TRBJ2-7
d_gene: .
v_gene: TRBV6-5
CDR3nt: TGTGCCAGCAGTTACTCTGAGGGGAGAACCTCCTACGAGCAGTACTTC
CDR3aa: CASSYSEGRTSYEQYF

abundance: .
j_gene: TRBJ1-1
d_gene: .
v_gene: TRBV6-6
CDR3nt: TGTGCCACCCTATATACAGGAATTGGCACTGAAGCTTTCTTT
CDR3aa: CATLYTGIGTEAFF

abundance: .
j_gene: TRBJ2-7
d_gene: TRBD1
v_gene: TRBV7-9
CDR3nt: TGTGCCAGCAGCTTTATACAGGGGATCGGAGTGTGGGAGCAGTACTTC
CDR3aa: CASSFIQGIGVWEQYF

abundance: .
j_gene: TRBJ2-7
d_gene: .
v_gene: TRBV7-9
CDR3nt: TGTGCCAGCAGCTTAACGACACAGACCTACGAGCAGTACTTC
CDR3aa: CASSLTTQTYEQYF

abundance: .
j_gene: TRBJ2-5
d_gene: TRBD1
v_gene: TRBV4-3
CDR3nt: TGCGCCAGCAGCCAATCCTGGGGACAGCACCAAGAGACCCAGTACTTC
CDR3aa: CASSQSWGQHQETQYF

abundance: .
j_gene: TRBJ1-5
d_gene: .
v_gene: TRBV15
CDR3nt: TGTGCCACCAGCAGGGGTGGCCTCAATCAGCCCCAGCATTTT
CDR3aa: CATSRGGLNQPQHF

abundance: .
j_gene: TRBJ1-1
d_gene: .
v_gene: TRBV14
CDR3nt: TGTGCCAGCAGCCACGGGAGGACTGAAGCTTTCTTT
CDR3aa: CASSHGRTEAFF

abundance: .
j_gene: TRBJ2-2
d_gene: TRBD1
v_gene: TRBV2
CDR3nt: TGTGCCAGCAGAAACGACGACAGGGGGAGCACCGGGGAGCTGTTTTTT
CDR3aa: CASRNDDRGSTGELFF

abundance: .
j_gene: TRBJ2-2
d_gene: .
v_gene: TRBV7-9
CDR3nt: TGTGCCAGCAGCTTAGTGGCGGTTTCGAACACCGGGGAGCTGTTTTTT
CDR3aa: CASSLVAVSNTGELFF

abundance: .
j_gene: TRBJ2-7
d_gene: .
v_gene: TRBV13
CDR3nt: TGTGCCAGCAGCGACGCCCAAAGAGCCGAGCAGTACTTC
CDR3aa: CASSDAQRAEQYF